One sample yielded the 26 T cell receptor beta chains listed below, sequenced in a study of blood T cell repertoires in COVID-19. The method was immunoSEQ multiplex PCR; TCRdb's version includes in-frame clones alone and lacks a portion of them. Found here are 120,000 or so clones, about four fifths of them singletons; the top ten hold about 5.4%. The specimen sequenced was peripheral blood. Receptor source: a man at least 80 years old with active or convalescent COVID-19.

The chain combines TRBV7-2 with TRBJ1-5; D gene unclear. The CDR3 totals 12 residues. Germline-derived CDR1 and CDR2 are SGHTA and FQGNSA. Trimming took 3 bases from V and 7 from J, leaving 7 bases between them. This CDR3 is CASSFGGQPQHF. The CDR3 DNA reads TGTGCCAGCAGCTTTGGAGGACAGCCCCAGCATTTT.

This clone has a count of ten or more. V and J are TRBV6-2 or TRBV6-3 and TRBJ2-7, with TRBD2 as a possible D gene (6 bases). Between the trimmed V and J ends, which lost 4 bases and 5 bases, there was a span of 15 bases. This CDR3 region has 14 residues. Germline V gene data show CDR1 as MNHEY and CDR2 as SVGEGT. The CDR3: CASSSWDGGDEQYF. CDR3 in DNA: TGTGCCAGCAGTTCATGGGACGGCGGGGACGAGCAGTACTTC.

This clone was picked up a small number of times. V is TRBV6-5 and J is TRBJ1-3, with 8 nucleotides matching TRBD1. The CDR3 covers 15 residues. The V segment lost 8 bases and the J segment 1 base; nucleotides outside the gene matches: 7. Looked up from germline, CDR1 is MNHEY and CDR2 is SVGAGI. In nucleotides, the CDR3 is TGTGCCAGCCACAGGGGGGAGGTATCTGGAAACACCATATATTTT. This translates into CASHRGEVSGNTIYF.

The rearrangement links TRBV7-2 to TRBJ2-7, with TRBD1 identical over 10 bases. The CDR3 contains 15 residues. The V and J ends lost 5 bases and 6 bases, in that order; junction bases with no gene match: 10. CDR1 is SGHTA and CDR2 is FQGNSA in the germline V gene. The CDR3 here is CASSKPGQGISEQYF. As DNA, the CDR3 is TGTGCCAGCAGCAAACCGGGACAGGGGATTAGCGAGCAGTACTTC. Looking up the rest from reference TRBV7-2 and TRBJ2-7 gives the full variable domain: GAGVSQSPSNKVTEKGKDVELRCDPISGHTALYWYRQSLGQGLEFLIYFQGNSAPDKSGLPSDRFSAERTGGSVSTLTIQRTQQEDSAVYLCASSKPGQGISEQYFGPGTRLTVT.

This chain joins TRBV5-1 and TRBJ2-7, with TRBD2 matching 16 bases. Germline CDR1 and CDR2: SGHRS and YFSETQ. The CDR3 has 17 amino acids. The junction had 9 bases not matched to a gene; V was cut back by 4 bases and J by 5 bases. The CDR3 region is CASSQQPGLAGGNEQYF. The CDR3 region has the DNA TGCGCCAGCAGCCAACAACCGGGACTAGCGGGGGGGAACGAGCAGTACTTC.

V is TRBV12-3 or TRBV12-4 and J is TRBJ1-4; no definite D call. V gave up 5 bases and J gave up 3 bases, with 7 bases separating them. This CDR3 comprises 13 residues. For the CDR3, the DNA is TGTGCCAGCAGTGGGCAGTCTAATGAAAAACTGTTTTTT. This gives the protein CASSGQSNEKLFF.

The chain has TRBV5-1 and TRBJ2-1, with D unresolved. Deletions cut 4 bases from V and 7 bases from J, with 12 bases between. CDR1 and CDR2 from the germline V gene are SGHRS and YFSETQ. The CDR3 is made up of 13 amino acids. The chain's CDR3 is CASSPPSPNEQFF. The CDR3 bases are TGCGCCAGCAGCCCACCAAGCCCTAATGAGCAGTTCTTC.

V usage is TRBV12-3 or TRBV12-4 and J usage is TRBJ1-1; no reliable D call. CDR3 length: 13 amino acids. The V and J ends lost 6 bases and 3 bases respectively, with 11 bases between them. CDR3 bases: TGTGCCAGCAGGGCGGAACTTTACACTGAAGCTTTCTTT. Its translation is CASRAELYTEAFF.

The gene calls are TRBV9 and TRBJ1-4; D may be TRBD1 (5 bases). The V and J ends lost 0 bases and 6 bases respectively, with 9 bases between them. CDR1 is SGDLS and CDR2 is YYNGEE in the germline V gene. The CDR3 has 14 amino acids. The CDR3 region is CASSVDGGDEKLFF. The CDR3 DNA reads TGTGCCAGCAGCGTAGATGGGGGGGATGAAAAACTGTTTTTT.

J is TRBJ2-5 and V is TRBV5-4; D gene ambiguous. Deletions cut 0 bases from V and 5 bases from J, with 5 bases between. Germline CDR1 and CDR2: SGHNT and YYREEE (reference sequence). CDR3 length equals 12 residues. The CDR3 reads CASSLGSETQYF. CDR3 nucleotides: TGTGCCAGCAGCTTGGGTTCTGAGACCCAGTACTTC.

Only one count was recorded for this clone. This rearrangement joins TRBV27 to TRBJ2-3; D perhaps matches TRBD2 (6 bases). The CDR3 has 15 residues. Looked up from germline, CDR1 is MNHEY and CDR2 is SMNVEV (reference sequence). Trimming left V 6 bases short and J 1 base short, with 14 bases between. This chain's CDR3 is CASRLGGLRTDTQYF. Written as DNA, the CDR3 is TGTGCCAGCAGACTGGGGGGACTTCGCACAGATACGCAGTATTTT.

The rearrangement joins TRBV12-3 or TRBV12-4 to TRBJ1-2, with D tentatively TRBD1 (6 bases). The CDR3 loop spans 13 amino acids. Trimming shortened V by 3 bases and J by 5 bases, and 10 bases separated the two germline ends. The CDR3 loop reads CASSLDSLYGYTF. DNA for the CDR3: TGTGCCAGCAGTTTGGACAGTCTTTATGGCTACACCTTC.

V is TRBV7-9 and J is TRBJ2-5; TRBD2 agrees at 10 bases. V gave up 0 bases and J gave up 4 bases; unmatched junction bases: 5. The CDR3 is 16 residues long. CDR1 SEHNR and CDR2 FQNEAQ come from the germline V gene (reference sequence). This CDR3 reads CASSLALWTSGETQYF. For the CDR3, the DNA is TGTGCCAGCAGCTTAGCCCTATGGACTAGCGGAGAGACCCAGTACTTC.

The chain uses TRBV21-1 and TRBJ1-2; the listed D gene, TRBD1, was not tested against the DNA. TRBV21-1 is recorded as a pseudogene. The CDR3 loop spans 16 amino acids. The CDR3 DNA sequence: TGTGCCAGCAGCAAAGGACACACAAGTAGGATTGATGGCTACACCTTC. Protein: CASSKGHTSRIDGYTF.

This chain joins TRBV19 and TRBJ2-7; 9 nucleotides agree with TRBD1. This CDR3 region has 13 residues. CDR1 is LNHDA and CDR2 is SQIVND in the germline V gene (reference sequence). With V trimmed by 9 bases and J by 6 bases, 9 bases remained unmatched. CDR3 sequence: CASQAMTGGEQYF. In DNA, the CDR3 is TGTGCCAGCCAGGCCATGACAGGGGGCGAGCAGTACTTC.

The chain has TRBV21-1 and TRBJ1-2. TRBV21-1 is marked as a pseudogene. The length of the CDR3 is 15 residues. The CDR3 nucleotides read TGTGCCAGCAGCAAAGTGGTGGCGGAACTATTTAGCTACACCTTC. Its protein is CASSKVVAELFSYTF.

CDR3 protein: CASSSWTGDEQYF. The CDR3 DNA follows: TGTGCCAGCAGCTCCTGGACAGGGGACGAGCAGTACTTC. This chain joins TRBV5-4 and TRBJ2-7, with 9 bases matching TRBD1. The CDR3 has 13 amino acids. Looked up from germline, CDR1 is SGHNT and CDR2 is YYREEE (reference sequence). With V trimmed by 3 bases and J by 5 bases, 3 bases remained unmatched.

J is TRBJ2-1 and V is TRBV6-4; the D gene is possibly TRBD1 (6 bases). This CDR3 has 14 amino acids. Germline values: CDR1 MRHNA, CDR2 SNTAGT. Trimming pared 6 bases from V and 0 bases from J, leaving 9 bases between. The CDR3 DNA sequence: TGTGCCAGCAGCATGGACAGCTCCTACAATGAGCAGTTCTTC. Its translation: CASSMDSSYNEQFF.

Written as DNA, the CDR3 is TGCGCCAGCAGCCGATTGACGGGTACTGAAGCTTTCTTT. Its translation: CASSRLTGTEAFF. The chain combines TRBV4-1 with TRBJ1-1; D is unresolved. Germline lookup yields CDR1 MGHRA and CDR2 YSYEKL. This CDR3 has 13 residues. Deletions cut 4 bases from V and 5 bases from J, with 11 bases between.

The V call is TRBV9, the J call TRBJ2-5; D is possibly TRBD1 (7 bases). CDR1 SGDLS and CDR2 YYNGEE come from the germline V gene. Between the trimmed V and J ends, which lost 2 bases and 5 bases, there was a span of 19 bases. The CDR3 sequence is 16 residues long. The CDR3 is CASSVGGRGKEETQYF. The CDR3 DNA reads TGTGCCAGCAGCGTCGGGGGCAGGGGGAAGGAGGAGACCCAGTACTTC.

The chain joins TRBV7-2 to TRBJ2-3; 7 nucleotides agree with TRBD2. The ends lost 2 bases at V and 5 bases at J; junction bases unmatched: 7. There are 15 residues in the CDR3. Germline CDR1 and CDR2: SGHTA and FQGNSA. The CDR3 region has the DNA TGTGCCAGCAGCTTACTGATCGCGGGGGTAGATACGCAGTATTTT. Amino acids: CASSLLIAGVDTQYF.

J is TRBJ1-1 and V is TRBV23-1, with D hard to call. TRBV23-1 is labeled an ORF, and its function is uncertain. The V and J ends lost 0 bases and 7 bases respectively, with 15 bases between them. CDR3 length: 15 residues. The CDR3 bases are TGCGCCAGCAGTCAATCGTCTAGAGCGGAAGGTGAAGCTTTCTTT. Its translation is CASSQSSRAEGEAFF.

This clone was seen just once. The chain uses TRBV6-5 and TRBJ2-1; 9 bases match TRBD2. The CDR3 totals 15 residues. Germline V gene sequence: CDR1 MNHEY, CDR2 SVGAGI. V was clipped by 7 bases and J by 2 bases; unmatched bases: 6. The CDR3 here is CASTRGGGAYNEQFF. The CDR3, as DNA: TGTGCCAGCACGAGGGGCGGGGGGGCCTACAATGAGCAGTTCTTC.

The V gene is TRBV7-2, the J gene TRBJ1-2; 7 bases align to TRBD1. The CDR3 loop spans 15 amino acids. The germline V gene encodes CDR1 SGHTA and CDR2 FQGNSA. The trim removed 5 bases at V and 0 bases at J, leaving 6 bases unmatched. Here the CDR3 reads CASSGRDSANYGYTF. The DNA of the CDR3 is TGTGCCAGCAGCGGTAGGGACAGCGCTAACTATGGCTACACCTTC.

The chain has TRBV6-1 and TRBJ1-5; D remains ambiguous. The V gene's germline CDR1 is MNHNS and CDR2 SASEGT. Trimming cost V 0 bases and J 6 bases, with 6 bases left between them. The CDR3 has 13 amino acids. The CDR3 nucleotides read TGTGCCAGCAGTGAAGCGCGGGGTCAGCCCCAGCATTTT. Translating gives CASSEARGQPQHF.

This chain uses TRBV7-9 with TRBJ1-2; TRBD1 matches 7 bases. The CDR3 extends over 14 amino acids. Trimming cost V 4 bases and J 8 bases; bases outside gene matches: 10. Per germline, CDR1 SEHNR and CDR2 FQNEAQ (reference sequence). CDR3 in amino acids: CASSSRGSGYGYTF. CDR3 bases: TGTGCCAGCAGCTCCAGGGGGAGCGGGTACGGCTACACCTTC.